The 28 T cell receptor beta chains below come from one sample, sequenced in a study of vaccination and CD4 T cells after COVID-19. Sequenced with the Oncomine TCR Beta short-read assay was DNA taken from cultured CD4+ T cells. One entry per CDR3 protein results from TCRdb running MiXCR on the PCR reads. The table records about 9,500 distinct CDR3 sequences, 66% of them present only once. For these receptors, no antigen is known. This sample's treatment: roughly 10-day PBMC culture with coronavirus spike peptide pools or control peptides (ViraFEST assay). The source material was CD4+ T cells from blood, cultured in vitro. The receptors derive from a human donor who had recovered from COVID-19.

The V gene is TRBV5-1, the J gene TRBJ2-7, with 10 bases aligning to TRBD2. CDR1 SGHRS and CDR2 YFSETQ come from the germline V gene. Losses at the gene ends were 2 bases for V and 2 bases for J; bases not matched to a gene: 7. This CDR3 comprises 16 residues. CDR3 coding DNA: TGCGCCAGCAGCTTTGCGGCTAGCGGGGGACCCTACGAGCAGTACTTC. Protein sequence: CASSFAASGGPYEQYF.

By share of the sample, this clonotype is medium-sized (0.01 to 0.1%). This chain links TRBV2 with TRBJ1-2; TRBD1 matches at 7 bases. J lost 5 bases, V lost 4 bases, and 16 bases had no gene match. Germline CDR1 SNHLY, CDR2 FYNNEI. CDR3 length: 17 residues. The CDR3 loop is CASSARAATGLLYGYTF. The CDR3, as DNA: TGTGCCAGCAGTGCACGGGCGGCGACAGGGCTTCTTTATGGCTACACCTTC.

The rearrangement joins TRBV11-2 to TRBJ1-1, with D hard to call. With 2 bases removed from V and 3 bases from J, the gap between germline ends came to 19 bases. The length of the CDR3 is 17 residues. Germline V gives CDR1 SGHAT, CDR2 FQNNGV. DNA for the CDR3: TGTGCCAGCAGCTTATTCGCGGCGACCAACAGTCACACTGAAGCTTTCTTT. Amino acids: CASSLFAATNSHTEAFF.

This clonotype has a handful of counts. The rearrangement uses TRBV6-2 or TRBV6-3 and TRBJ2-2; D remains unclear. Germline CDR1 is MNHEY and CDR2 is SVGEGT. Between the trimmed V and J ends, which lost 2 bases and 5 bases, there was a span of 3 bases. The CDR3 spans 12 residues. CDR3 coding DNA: TGTGCCAGCAGTTACGCAACCGGGGAGCTGTTTTTT. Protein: CASSYATGELFF.

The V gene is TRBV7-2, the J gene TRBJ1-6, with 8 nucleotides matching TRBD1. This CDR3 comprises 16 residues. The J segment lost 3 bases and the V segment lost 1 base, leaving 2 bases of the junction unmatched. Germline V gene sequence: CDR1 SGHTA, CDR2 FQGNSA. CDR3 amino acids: CASSLETGGYNSPLHF. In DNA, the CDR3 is TGTGCCAGCAGCTTAGAAACAGGGGGCTATAATTCACCCCTCCACTTT.

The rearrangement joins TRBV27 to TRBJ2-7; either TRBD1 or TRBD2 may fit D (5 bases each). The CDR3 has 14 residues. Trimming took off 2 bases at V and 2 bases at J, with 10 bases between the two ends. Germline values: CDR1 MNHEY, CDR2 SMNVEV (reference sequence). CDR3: CASSLAQGPYEQYF. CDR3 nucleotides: TGTGCCAGCAGTTTAGCCCAGGGACCCTACGAGCAGTACTTC.

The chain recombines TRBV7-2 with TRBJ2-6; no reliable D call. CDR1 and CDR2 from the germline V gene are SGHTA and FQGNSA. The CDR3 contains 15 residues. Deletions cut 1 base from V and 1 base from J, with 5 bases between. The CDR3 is CASSLGSSGANVLTF. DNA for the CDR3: TGTGCCAGCAGCTTAGGCAGTTCTGGGGCCAACGTCCTGACTTTC.

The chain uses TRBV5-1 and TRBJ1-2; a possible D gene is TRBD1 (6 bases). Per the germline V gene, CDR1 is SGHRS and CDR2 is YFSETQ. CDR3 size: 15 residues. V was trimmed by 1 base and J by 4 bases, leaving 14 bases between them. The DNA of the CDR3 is TGCGCCAGCAGCTTGATACAGGGCGAGGTCTATGGCTACACCTTC. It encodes CASSLIQGEVYGYTF.

The CDR3 sequence is CASSPHGATNTEAFF. CDR3 DNA: TGTGCCAGCAGTCCCCACGGGGCGACGAACACTGAAGCTTTCTTT. The J gene is TRBJ1-1, the V gene TRBV6-2 or TRBV6-3; a possible D gene is TRBD1 (5 bases). The length of the CDR3 is 15 residues. Germline loops: CDR1 MNHEY, CDR2 SVGEGT. Trimming pared 5 bases from V and 1 base from J, leaving 14 bases between.

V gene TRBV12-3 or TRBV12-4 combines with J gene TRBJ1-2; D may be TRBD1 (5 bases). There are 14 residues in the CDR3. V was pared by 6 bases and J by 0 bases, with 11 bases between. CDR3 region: CASRRGTANYGYTF. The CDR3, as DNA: TGTGCCAGCAGACGAGGGACTGCTAACTATGGCTACACCTTC.

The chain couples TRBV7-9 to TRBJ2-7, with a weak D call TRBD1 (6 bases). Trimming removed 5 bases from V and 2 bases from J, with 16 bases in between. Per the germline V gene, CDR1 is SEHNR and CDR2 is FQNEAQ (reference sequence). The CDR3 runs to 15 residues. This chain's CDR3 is CASSRTGTFPYEQYF. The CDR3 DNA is TGTGCCAGCAGCCGAACCGGGACATTCCCCTACGAGCAGTACTTC.

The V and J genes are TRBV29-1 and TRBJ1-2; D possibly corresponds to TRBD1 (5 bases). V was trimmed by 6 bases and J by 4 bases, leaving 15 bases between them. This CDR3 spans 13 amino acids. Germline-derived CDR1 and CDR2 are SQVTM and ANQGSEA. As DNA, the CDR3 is TGCAGCGTGGGAGGTAGGACAACCTATGGCTACACCTTC. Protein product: CSVGGRTTYGYTF.

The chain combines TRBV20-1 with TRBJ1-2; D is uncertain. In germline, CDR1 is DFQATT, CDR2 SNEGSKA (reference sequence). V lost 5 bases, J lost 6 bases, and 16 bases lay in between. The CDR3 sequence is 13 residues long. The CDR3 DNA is TGCAGTGCTGGGGATCCCATAATGGATGGCTACACCTTC. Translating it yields CSAGDPIMDGYTF.

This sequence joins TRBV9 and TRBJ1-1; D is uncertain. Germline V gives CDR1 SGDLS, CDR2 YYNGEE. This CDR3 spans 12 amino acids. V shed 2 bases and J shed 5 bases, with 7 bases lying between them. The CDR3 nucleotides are TGTGCCAGCAGCGTTGTGGGAACTGAAGCTTTCTTT. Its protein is CASSVVGTEAFF.

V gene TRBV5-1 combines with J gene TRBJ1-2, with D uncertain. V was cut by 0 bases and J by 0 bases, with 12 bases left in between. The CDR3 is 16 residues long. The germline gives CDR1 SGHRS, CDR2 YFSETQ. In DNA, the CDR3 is TGCGCCAGCAGCTTGGAAGGCGGAGAAGCTAACTATGGCTACACCTTC. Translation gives CASSLEGGEANYGYTF.

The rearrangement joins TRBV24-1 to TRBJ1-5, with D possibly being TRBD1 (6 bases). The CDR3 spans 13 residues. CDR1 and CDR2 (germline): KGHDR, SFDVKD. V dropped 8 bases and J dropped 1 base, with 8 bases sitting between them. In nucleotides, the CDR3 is TGTGCCACCAATCAGGGGAGCAATCAGCCCCAGCATTTT. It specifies CATNQGSNQPQHF.

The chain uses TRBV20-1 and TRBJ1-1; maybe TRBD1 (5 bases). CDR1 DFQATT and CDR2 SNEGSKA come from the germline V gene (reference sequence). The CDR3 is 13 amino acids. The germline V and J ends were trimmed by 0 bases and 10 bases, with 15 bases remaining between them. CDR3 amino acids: CSARDARGQLAFF. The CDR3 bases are TGCAGTGCTAGAGATGCCCGAGGACAACTAGCTTTCTTT.

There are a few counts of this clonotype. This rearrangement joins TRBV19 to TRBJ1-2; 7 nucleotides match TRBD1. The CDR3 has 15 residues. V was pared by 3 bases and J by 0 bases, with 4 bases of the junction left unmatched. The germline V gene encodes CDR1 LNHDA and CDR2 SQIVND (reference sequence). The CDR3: CASSISGTANYGYTF. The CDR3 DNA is TGTGCCAGTAGTATCTCGGGGACAGCTAACTATGGCTACACCTTC.

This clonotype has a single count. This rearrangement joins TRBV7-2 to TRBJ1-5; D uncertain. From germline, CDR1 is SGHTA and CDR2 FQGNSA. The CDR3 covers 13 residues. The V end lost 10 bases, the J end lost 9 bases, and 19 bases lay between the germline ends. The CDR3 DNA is TGTGCCATAGCAATGGCACTCCTGGGGCCCCAGCATTTT. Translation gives CAIAMALLGPQHF.

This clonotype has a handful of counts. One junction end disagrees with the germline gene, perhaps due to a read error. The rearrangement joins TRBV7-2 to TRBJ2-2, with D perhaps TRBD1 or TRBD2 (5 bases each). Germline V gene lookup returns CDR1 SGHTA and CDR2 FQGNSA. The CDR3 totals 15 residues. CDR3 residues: CASSFSGMGTGKLFF. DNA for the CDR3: TGTGCCAGCAGCTTTTCAGGGATGGGGACCGGGAAGCTGTTTTTT.

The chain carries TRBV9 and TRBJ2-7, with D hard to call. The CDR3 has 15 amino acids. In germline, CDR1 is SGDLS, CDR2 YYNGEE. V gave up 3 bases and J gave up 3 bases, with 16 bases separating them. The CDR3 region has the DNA TGTGCCAGCAGCGAGCGTCACAACTCGGACTACGAGCAGTACTTC. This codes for CASSERHNSDYEQYF.

DNA for the CDR3: TGTGCCAGTAGTACCCTCGGGGGAAAATCCTACGAGCAGTACTTC. The encoded protein is CASSTLGGKSYEQYF. The genes are TRBV19 and TRBJ2-7; D is possibly TRBD2 (6 bases). The ends were cut back, 4 bases at V and 1 base at J, with 14 bases in the middle. There are 15 residues in the CDR3. CDR1 LNHDA and CDR2 SQIVND come from the germline V gene (reference sequence).

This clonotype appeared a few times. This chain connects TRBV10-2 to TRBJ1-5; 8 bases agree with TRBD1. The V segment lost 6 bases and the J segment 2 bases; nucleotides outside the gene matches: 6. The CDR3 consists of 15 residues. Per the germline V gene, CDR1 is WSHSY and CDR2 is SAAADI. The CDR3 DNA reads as TGCGCCAGCAGGACAGGGGTAAGGGGCAATCAGCCCCAGCATTTT. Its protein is CASRTGVRGNQPQHF.

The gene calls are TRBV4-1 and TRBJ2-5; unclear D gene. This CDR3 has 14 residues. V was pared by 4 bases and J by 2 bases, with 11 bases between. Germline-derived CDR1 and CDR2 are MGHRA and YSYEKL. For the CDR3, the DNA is TGCGCCAGCAGCCCCGACCGGTCACAAGAGACCCAGTACTTC. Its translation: CASSPDRSQETQYF.

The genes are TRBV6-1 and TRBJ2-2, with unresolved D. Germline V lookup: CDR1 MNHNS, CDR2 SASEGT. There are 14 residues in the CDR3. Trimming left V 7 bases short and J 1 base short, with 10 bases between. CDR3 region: CASIWSLNTGELFF. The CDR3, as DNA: TGTGCCAGCATCTGGTCCCTGAACACCGGGGAGCTGTTTTTT.

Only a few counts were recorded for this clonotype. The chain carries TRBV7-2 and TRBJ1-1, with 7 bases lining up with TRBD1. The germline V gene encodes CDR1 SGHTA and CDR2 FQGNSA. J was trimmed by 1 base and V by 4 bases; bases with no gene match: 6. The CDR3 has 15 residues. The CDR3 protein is CASSSWTGGNTEAFF. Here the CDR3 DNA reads TGTGCCAGCAGCTCGTGGACAGGCGGGAACACTGAAGCTTTCTTT.

CDR3: CASSLFGGQADTQYF. In nucleotides, the CDR3 is TGTGCCAGCAGCTTATTCGGGGGGCAGGCAGATACGCAGTATTTT. V usage is TRBV7-2 and J usage is TRBJ2-3, with TRBD2 as a possible D gene (7 bases). CDR1 SGHTA and CDR2 FQGNSA come from the germline V gene. V lost 2 bases and J 4 bases, leaving 13 bases between the germline ends. The CDR3 extends over 15 amino acids.

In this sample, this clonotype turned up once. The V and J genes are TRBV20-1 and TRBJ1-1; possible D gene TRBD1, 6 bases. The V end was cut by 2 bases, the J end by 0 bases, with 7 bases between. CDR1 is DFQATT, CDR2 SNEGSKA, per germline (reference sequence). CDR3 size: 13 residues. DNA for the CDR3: TGCAGTGCTAGACGACAGGTGAACACTGAAGCTTTCTTT. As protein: CSARRQVNTEAFF.